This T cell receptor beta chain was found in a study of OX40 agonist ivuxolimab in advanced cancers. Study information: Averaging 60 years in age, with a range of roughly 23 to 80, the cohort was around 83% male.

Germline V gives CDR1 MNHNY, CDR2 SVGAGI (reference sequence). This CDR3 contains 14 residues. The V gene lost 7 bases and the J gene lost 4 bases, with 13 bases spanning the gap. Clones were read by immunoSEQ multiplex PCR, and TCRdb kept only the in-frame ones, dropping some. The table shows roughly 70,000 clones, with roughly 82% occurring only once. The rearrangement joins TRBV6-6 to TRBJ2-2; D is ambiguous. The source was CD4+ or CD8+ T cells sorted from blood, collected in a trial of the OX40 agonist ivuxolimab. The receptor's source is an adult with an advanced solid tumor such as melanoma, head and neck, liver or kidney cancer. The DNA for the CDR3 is TGTGCCAGCACCCAGTCCGTGAGCACCGGGGAGCTGTTTTTT. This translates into CASTQSVSTGELFF.